Below are 21 T cell receptor beta chains sequenced from a single sample in a study of CD8+ T cells in alopecia areata (dated 2018 in TCRdb). Receptor amplification or capture employed the immunoSEQ multiplex PCR assay. For TCR sequencing, RNA was extracted from every sample and reverse transcribed into cDNA to serve as template. TCRdb took over this immuneACCESS table, retaining in-frame rearrangements with V and J assigned. Such tables are incomplete; in checked studies, under half of the missing clones stem from an unresolved V gene, and the remainder is unexplained. This sample lists around 100,000 clones; 70% to 80% were detected once. Approximately 15% of the sample comes from the top ten. The treatment or condition label, read with the paper, signifies: oral pan-JAK inhibitor, 5-10 mg twice daily. This material consisted of CD8+ T cells sorted from blood, taken around week 46, from a patient treated with tofacitinib. The receptors stem from a human donor with alopecia areata.

The J gene is TRBJ2-2, the V gene TRBV29-1, with TRBD1 matching over 7 bases. The trim removed 7 bases at V and 2 bases at J, leaving 22 bases unmatched. Per the germline V gene, CDR1 is SQVTM and CDR2 is ANQGSEA. The CDR3 has 19 residues. This CDR3 reads CSAIAIITDGDSNTGELFF. For the CDR3, the DNA is TGCAGCGCAATTGCTATCATCACCGATGGGGACAGCAACACCGGGGAGCTGTTTTTT.

V usage is TRBV28 and J usage is TRBJ1-5, with a weak D call TRBD1 (5 bases). V lost 2 bases and J 7 bases, leaving 12 bases between the germline ends. The CDR3 is made up of 14 amino acids. In germline, CDR1 is MDHEN, CDR2 SYDVKM. Here the CDR3 DNA reads TGTGCCAGCAGTTTAATAGGGGCTGGACAGCCCCAGCATTTT. Translated, it gives CASSLIGAGQPQHF.

This clone was picked up one time. The chain joins TRBV7-9 to TRBJ1-4, with 7 bases lining up with TRBD1. The CDR3 loop spans 15 amino acids. Germline CDR1 SEHNR, CDR2 FQNEAQ (reference sequence). The trim removed 5 bases at V and 1 base at J, leaving 4 bases unmatched. CDR3 region: CASSPRDRTNEKLFF. In DNA form, the CDR3 reads TGTGCCAGCAGCCCACGGGACAGAACTAATGAAAAACTGTTTTTT.

The chain carries TRBV19 and TRBJ2-1, with D possibly called TRBD1 or TRBD2 (5 bases each). The CDR3 is 15 residues long. Germline values: CDR1 LNHDA, CDR2 SQIVND (reference sequence). Trimming shortened V by 8 bases and J by 5 bases, and 19 bases separated the two germline ends. The CDR3 DNA sequence: TGTGCCAGTTCAATTGGGAGCAGGGCGGACAATGAGCAGTTCTTC. It yields the protein CASSIGSRADNEQFF. Combining the CDR3 with reference TRBV19 and TRBJ2-1 gives the whole variable domain DGGITQSPKYLFRKEGQNVTLSCEQNLNHDAMYWYRQDPGQGLRLIYYSQIVNDFQKGDIAEGYSVSREKKESFPLTVTSAQKNPTAFYLCASSIGSRADNEQFFGPGTRLTVL.

J is TRBJ1-2 and V is TRBV19; possibly TRBD1 for D (6 bases). The V and J ends lost 9 bases and 8 bases respectively, with 19 bases between them. The CDR3 extends over 13 amino acids. From germline, CDR1 is LNHDA and CDR2 SQIVND (reference sequence). The CDR3 sequence is CASLDRKAGGYTF. In nucleotides, the CDR3 is TGTGCCAGCCTCGACAGGAAGGCCGGGGGCTACACCTTC.

This chain joins TRBV7-9 and TRBJ2-7; TRBD1 aligns across 11 bases. J lost 4 bases, V lost 5 bases, and 4 bases had no gene match. The CDR3 is 14 residues long. Germline loops: CDR1 SEHNR, CDR2 FQNEAQ (reference sequence). Here the CDR3 reads CASSLDRGLYEQYF. The CDR3, as DNA: TGTGCCAGCAGCCTGGACAGGGGGCTGTACGAGCAGTACTTC.

The rearrangement uses TRBV4-1 and TRBJ2-6; D possibly corresponds to TRBD2 (5 bases). Trimming took off 1 base at V and 3 bases at J, with 7 bases between the two ends. The CDR3 extends over 15 amino acids. CDR1 and CDR2 from the germline V gene are MGHRA and YSYEKL. This chain's CDR3 is CASSQVAGGANVLTF. The CDR3 bases are TGCGCCAGCAGCCAAGTGGCGGGTGGGGCCAACGTCCTGACTTTC.

The chain combines TRBV19 with TRBJ2-1; 7 nucleotides match TRBD2. V lost 6 bases and J lost 9; bases outside the gene matches: 8. CDR3 length: 13 residues. From germline, CDR1 is LNHDA and CDR2 SQIVND (reference sequence). The CDR3 spells CASSISGYREQFF. The DNA of the CDR3 is TGTGCCAGTAGCATTAGCGGGTATCGTGAGCAGTTCTTC.

The chain recombines TRBV6-5 with TRBJ2-3, with D tentatively TRBD1 or TRBD2 (5 bases each). There are 13 residues in the CDR3. The germline gives CDR1 MNHEY, CDR2 SVGAGI. Trimming pared 7 bases from V and 3 bases from J, leaving 11 bases between. The CDR3 loop is CASTRGTTDTQYF. Here the CDR3 DNA reads TGTGCCAGCACCCGGGGCACGACAGATACGCAGTATTTT.

V usage is TRBV11-3 and J usage is TRBJ2-1; 7 bases match TRBD2. The CDR3 has 15 residues. Trimming cost V 0 bases and J 8 bases; bases outside gene matches: 7. Germline loops: CDR1 SGHNT, CDR2 YENEEA. DNA of the CDR3: TGTGCCAGCAGCTTAGATCCCGGGGGGTTAGATGAGCAGTTCTTC. The encoded protein is CASSLDPGGLDEQFF.

As DNA, the CDR3 is TGTGCCAGCAGCGAACTAGGTGAGCAGTTCTTC. It is translated as CASSELGEQFF. The V call is TRBV13, the J call TRBJ2-1; possibly TRBD2 for D (5 bases). With 5 bases removed from V and 9 bases from J, the gap between germline ends came to 8 bases. Germline loops: CDR1 PRHDT, CDR2 FYEKMQ (reference sequence). The CDR3 runs 11 residues. Full variable domain (missing parts from reference TRBV13 and TRBJ2-1): AAGVIQSPRHLIKEKRETATLKCYPIPRHDTVYWYQQGPGQDPQFLISFYEKMQSDKGSIPDRFSAQQFSDYHSELNMSSLELGDSALYFCASSELGEQFFGPGTRLTVL.

This sequence joins TRBV7-9 and TRBJ2-1; D is undetermined. V was shortened by 0 bases and J by 5 bases, with 11 bases between the two germline ends. This CDR3 comprises 15 residues. Germline CDR1 and CDR2: SEHNR and FQNEAQ (reference sequence). CDR3 sequence (DNA): TGTGCCAGCAGCTTAGCAGATCGTCCTAACAATGAGCAGTTCTTC. Protein product: CASSLADRPNNEQFF.

V gene TRBV4-3 combines with J gene TRBJ2-3, with 10 positions matching TRBD2. With 1 base clipped from V and 3 bases from J, the junction kept 10 bases outside the gene matches. The CDR3 loop spans 18 amino acids. The germline V gene has CDR1 LGHNA and CDR2 YSLEER. CDR3 amino acids: CASSQVEERGGGTDTQYF. Written as DNA, the CDR3 is TGCGCCAGCAGCCAAGTTGAAGAGCGGGGGGGCGGGACAGATACGCAGTATTTT.

V gene TRBV6-6 combines with J gene TRBJ2-1; no firm D call. The CDR3 spans 10 residues. From germline, CDR1 is MNHNY and CDR2 SVGAGI (reference sequence). Trimming stripped 5 bases from V and 8 bases from J, with 4 bases between. CDR3 region: CASSQHEQFF. CDR3 sequence (DNA): TGTGCCAGCAGTCAGCATGAGCAGTTCTTC.

The chain recombines TRBV5-1 with TRBJ2-7; 9 bases map to TRBD1. CDR3 length equals 14 residues. Germline V gene lookup returns CDR1 SGHRS and CDR2 YFSETQ. The ends lost 4 bases at V and 3 bases at J; junction bases unmatched: 5. The CDR3 coding sequence is TGCGCCAGCAGCGTCGGGACAGGGCTCTACGAGCAGTACTTC. It translates to CASSVGTGLYEQYF. Drawing the rest from reference TRBV5-1 and TRBJ2-7, the complete variable domain is KAGVTQTPRYLIKTRGQQVTLSCSPISGHRSVSWYQQTPGQGLQFLFEYFSETQRNKGNFPGRFSGRQFSNSRSEMNVSTLELGDSALYLCASSVGTGLYEQYFGPGTRLTVT.

The V and J genes are TRBV4-3 and TRBJ1-5; a weak D match, TRBD1 (6 bases). Trimming stripped 1 base from V and 6 bases from J, with 10 bases between. CDR1 is LGHNA, CDR2 YSLEER, per germline. The CDR3 covers 14 residues. The CDR3 here is CASSQVRGGQPQHF. The CDR3 bases are TGCGCCAGCAGCCAAGTCAGGGGTGGTCAGCCCCAGCATTTT.

This clone is a singleton in its sample. V is TRBV7-6 and J is TRBJ1-1; no clear D gene. CDR1 SGHVS and CDR2 FNYEAQ come from the germline V gene. The CDR3 sequence is 17 residues long. V lost 0 bases to trimming and J lost 1 base, with 15 bases between them. CDR3 loop: CASSLASSDGWNTEAFF. The DNA for the CDR3 is TGTGCCAGCAGCTTAGCCTCCAGTGATGGATGGAACACTGAAGCTTTCTTT.

The chain is built from TRBV7-2 and TRBJ2-3; 7 bases align to TRBD1. J was trimmed by 1 base and V by 3 bases; bases with no gene match: 1. Germline assignment: CDR1 SGHTA and CDR2 FQGNSA. This CDR3 is 14 amino acids long. The CDR3 region is CASSFGQGTDTQYF. The CDR3 coding sequence is TGTGCCAGCAGCTTCGGACAGGGCACAGATACGCAGTATTTT.

This clone was seen ten or more times. V usage is TRBV5-8 and J usage is TRBJ2-2; 10 bases align to TRBD2. The CDR3 has 16 amino acids. Germline CDR1 SGHTS, CDR2 YDEGEE. The junction had 8 bases not matched to a gene; V was cut back by 6 bases and J by 3 bases. DNA for the CDR3: TGTGCCAGCATATCCGGGACTAGCGAGTACACCGGGGAGCTGTTTTTT. This encodes CASISGTSEYTGELFF.

This rearrangement joins TRBV4-1 to TRBJ2-1; the match to TRBD1 covers 9 bases. The V and J ends lost 4 bases and 2 bases, in that order; junction bases with no gene match: 6. The CDR3 is 16 residues long. The germline CDR1 and CDR2 sequences are MGHRA and YSYEKL. The CDR3 nucleotides are TGCGCCAGCAGCCTCCTGGGACAGGGCGCCTACAATGAGCAGTTCTTC. It translates to CASSLLGQGAYNEQFF.

This clone was detected only once. Different DNA sequences within this sample yield the same CDR3. CDR3 sequence (DNA): TGTGCCTGGAGTGTAGGTAGCAATCAGCCCCAGCATTTT. It yields the protein CAWSVGSNQPQHF. The chain uses TRBV30 and TRBJ1-5, with D unclear. Between the trimmed V and J ends, which lost 0 bases and 0 bases, there was a span of 3 bases. Germline values: CDR1 GTSNPN, CDR2 SVGIG (reference sequence). The CDR3 runs to 13 residues.